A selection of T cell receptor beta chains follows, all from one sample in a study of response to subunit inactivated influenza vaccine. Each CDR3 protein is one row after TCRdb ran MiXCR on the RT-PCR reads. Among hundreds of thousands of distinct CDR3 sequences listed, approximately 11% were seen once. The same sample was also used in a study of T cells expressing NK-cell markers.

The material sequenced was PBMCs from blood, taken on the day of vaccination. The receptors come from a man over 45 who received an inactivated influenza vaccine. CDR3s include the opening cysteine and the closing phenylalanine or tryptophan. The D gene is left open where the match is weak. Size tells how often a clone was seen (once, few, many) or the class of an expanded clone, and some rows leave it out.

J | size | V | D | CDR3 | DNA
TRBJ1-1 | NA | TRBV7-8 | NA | CASSLTRGSEAFF | TGTGCCAGCAGCTTAACCAGGGGCTCTGAAGCTTTCTTT
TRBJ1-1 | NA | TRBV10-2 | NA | CASNPAGHGTEAFF | TGCGCCAGCAATCCAGCGGGGCATGGCACTGAAGCTTTCTTT
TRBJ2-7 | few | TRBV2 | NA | CASGSNSYEQYF | TGTGCCAGCGGGTCCAACTCCTACGAGCAGTACTTC
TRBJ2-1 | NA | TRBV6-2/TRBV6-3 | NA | CASRPQGNSYNEQFF | TGTGCCAGCCGGCCCCAGGGCAACTCCTACAATGAGCAGTTCTTC
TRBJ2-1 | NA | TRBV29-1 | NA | CSKASSNEQFF | TGCAGCAAGGCGAGTTCGAATGAGCAGTTCTTC
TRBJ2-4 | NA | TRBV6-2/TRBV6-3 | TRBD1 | CASSYSIVFHGQGVSKNIQYF | TGTGCCAGCAGTTACTCGATAGTCTTTCACGGACAGGGGGTGTCCAAAAACATTCAGTACTTC
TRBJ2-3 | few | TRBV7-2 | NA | CASSLSGRDTQYF | TGTGCCAGCAGCTTAAGTGGACGGGATACGCAGTATTTT
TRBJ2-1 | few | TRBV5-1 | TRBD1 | CASSLAGQDRGLNEQFF | TGCGCCAGCAGCTTGGCGGGGCAGGACAGGGGGCTCAATGAGCAGTTCTTC
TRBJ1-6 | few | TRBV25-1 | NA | CASSPQSYNSPLHF | TGTGCCAGCAGTCCCCAATCCTATAATTCACCCCTCCACTTT
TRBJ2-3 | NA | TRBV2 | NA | CASSEGRAPDTQYF | TGTGCCAGCAGTGAAGGACGGGCCCCAGATACGCAGTATTTT
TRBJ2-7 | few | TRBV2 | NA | CASSDAVGRASYEQYF | TGTGCCAGCAGTGATGCGGTAGGCAGGGCATCCTACGAGCAGTACTTC
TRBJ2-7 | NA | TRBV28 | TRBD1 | CASSFPDRDHEQYF | TGTGCCAGCAGTTTCCCGGACAGGGATCACGAGCAGTACTTC
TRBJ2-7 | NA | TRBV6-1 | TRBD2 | CAVAGTRKRSEQYF | TGTGCGGTAGCCGGGACTAGAAAACGGAGCGAGCAGTACTTC
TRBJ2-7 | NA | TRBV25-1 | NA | CASSEYFWDGVTYEQYF | TGTGCCAGCAGTGAATATTTTTGGGACGGGGTCACCTACGAGCAGTACTTC
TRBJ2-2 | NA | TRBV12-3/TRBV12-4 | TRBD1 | CASSRRTGNTGELFF | TGTGCCAGCAGCAGAAGGACAGGGAACACCGGGGAGCTGTTTTTT
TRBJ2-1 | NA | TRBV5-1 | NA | CANSPEGPYDEQFF | TGCGCCAACAGCCCTGAGGGACCCTACGATGAGCAGTTCTTC
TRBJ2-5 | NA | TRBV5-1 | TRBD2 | CASSSGLAGGRETQYF | TGCGCCAGCAGCTCTGGACTAGCGGGAGGGAGGGAGACCCAGTACTTC
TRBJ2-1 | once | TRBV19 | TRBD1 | CASSIVGQKQFF | TGTGCCAGTAGTATAGTGGGACAGAAGCAGTTCTTC
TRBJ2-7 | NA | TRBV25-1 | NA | CASSELYGDKDYEQYF | TGTGCCAGCAGTGAATTGTACGGGGACAAAGACTACGAGCAGTACTTC
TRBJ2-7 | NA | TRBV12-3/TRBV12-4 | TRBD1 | CASSTGTGGEQYF | TGTGCCAGCAGTACAGGGACAGGCGGCGAGCAGTACTTC
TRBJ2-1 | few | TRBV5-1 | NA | CASSLSDPLYNEQFF | TGCGCCAGCAGCTTAAGCGATCCCCTTTACAATGAGCAGTTCTTC
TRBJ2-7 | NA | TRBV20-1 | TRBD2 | CSASRGGSLHEQYF | TGCAGTGCTAGCCGGGGCGGGAGTCTTCACGAGCAGTACTTC